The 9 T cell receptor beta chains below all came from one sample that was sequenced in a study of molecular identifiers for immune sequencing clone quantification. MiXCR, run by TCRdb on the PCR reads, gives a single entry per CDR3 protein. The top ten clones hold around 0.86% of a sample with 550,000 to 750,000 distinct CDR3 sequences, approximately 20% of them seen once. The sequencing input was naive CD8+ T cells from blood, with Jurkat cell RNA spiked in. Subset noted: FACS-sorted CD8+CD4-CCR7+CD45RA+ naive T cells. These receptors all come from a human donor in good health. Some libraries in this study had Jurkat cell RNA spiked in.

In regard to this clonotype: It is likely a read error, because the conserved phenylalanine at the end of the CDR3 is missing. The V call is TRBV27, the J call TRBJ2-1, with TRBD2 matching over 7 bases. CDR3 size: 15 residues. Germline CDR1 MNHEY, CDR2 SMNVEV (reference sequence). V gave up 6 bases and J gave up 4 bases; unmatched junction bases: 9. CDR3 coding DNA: TGTGCCAGCAGCCCCGGGACTACCTCATACAATGAGCAGTTCCTC. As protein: CASSPGTTSYNEQFL.

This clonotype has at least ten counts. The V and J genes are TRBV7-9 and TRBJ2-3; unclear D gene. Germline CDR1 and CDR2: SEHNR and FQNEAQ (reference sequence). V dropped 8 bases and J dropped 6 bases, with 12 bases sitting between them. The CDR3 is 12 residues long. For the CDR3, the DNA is TGTGCCAGCGGTGGATTCGAGGATACGCAGTATTTT. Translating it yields CASGGFEDTQYF.

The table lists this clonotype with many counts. Written as DNA, the CDR3 is TGTGCCAGCAGCCAAACCATGACTGGTACCTCCTACGAGCAGTACTTC. The encoded protein is CASSQTMTGTSYEQYF. The chain uses TRBV7-9 and TRBJ2-7; D gene unclear. Germline V gene lookup returns CDR1 SEHNR and CDR2 FQNEAQ (reference sequence). Trimming removed 5 bases at V and 0 bases at J, with 17 bases between. The CDR3 consists of 16 residues.

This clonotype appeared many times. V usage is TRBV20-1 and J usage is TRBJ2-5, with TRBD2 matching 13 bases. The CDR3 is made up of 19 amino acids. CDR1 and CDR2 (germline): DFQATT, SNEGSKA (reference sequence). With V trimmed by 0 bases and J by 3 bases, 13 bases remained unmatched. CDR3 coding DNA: TGCAGTGCTAGAGATCTGGGGGTAACTAGCGGGAGGGACGAAGAGACCCAGTACTTC. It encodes CSARDLGVTSGRDEETQYF.

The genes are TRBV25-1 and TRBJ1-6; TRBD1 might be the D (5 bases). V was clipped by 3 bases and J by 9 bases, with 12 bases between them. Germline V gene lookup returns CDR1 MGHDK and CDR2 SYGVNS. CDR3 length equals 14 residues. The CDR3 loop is CASSDEGLASPLHF. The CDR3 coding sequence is TGTGCCAGCAGTGACGAGGGGTTAGCTTCACCCCTCCACTTT.

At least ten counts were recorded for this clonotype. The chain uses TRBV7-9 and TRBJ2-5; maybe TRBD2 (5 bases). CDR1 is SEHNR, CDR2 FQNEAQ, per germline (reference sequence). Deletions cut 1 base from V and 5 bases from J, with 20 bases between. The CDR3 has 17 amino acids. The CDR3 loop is CASSLDSAGPSTETQYF. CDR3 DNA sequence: TGTGCCAGCAGCTTAGACTCTGCGGGCCCCTCCACTGAGACCCAGTACTTC.

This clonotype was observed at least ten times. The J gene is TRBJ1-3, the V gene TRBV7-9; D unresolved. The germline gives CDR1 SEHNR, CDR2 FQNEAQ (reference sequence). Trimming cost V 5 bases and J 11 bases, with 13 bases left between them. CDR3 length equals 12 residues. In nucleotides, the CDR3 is TGTGCCAGCAGCACCCCGCGTGCTCCCATATATTTT. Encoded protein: CASSTPRAPIYF.

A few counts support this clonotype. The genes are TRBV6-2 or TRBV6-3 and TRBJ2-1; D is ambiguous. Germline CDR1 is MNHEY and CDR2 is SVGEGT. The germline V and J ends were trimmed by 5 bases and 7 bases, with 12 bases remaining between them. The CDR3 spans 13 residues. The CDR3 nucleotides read TGTGCCAGCAGTCATTCGAACCGGAATGAGCAGTTCTTC. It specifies CASSHSNRNEQFF.

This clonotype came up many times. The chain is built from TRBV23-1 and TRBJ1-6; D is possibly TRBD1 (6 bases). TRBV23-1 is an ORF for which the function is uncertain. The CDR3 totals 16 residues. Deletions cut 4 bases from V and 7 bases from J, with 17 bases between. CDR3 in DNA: TGCGCCAGCAGTCCTCAGGGGATGGAGATGAATTCACCCCTCCACTTT. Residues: CASSPQGMEMNSPLHF.